These 23 T cell receptor beta chains were sequenced from one sample in a study of blood T cell repertoires in COVID-19. The protocol was immunoSEQ multiplex PCR, while the TCRdb copy is restricted to in-frame clones and leaves out a portion. The sample lists a few hundred thousand clones, approximately 89% seen once, with more than 8.5% in the top ten. Sequencing input: peripheral blood. These receptors were obtained from a woman in her 70s with COVID-19, enrolled during active disease.

V usage is TRBV10-3 and J usage is TRBJ1-3, with 8 bases identical to TRBD1. The CDR3 spans 16 residues. CDR1 and CDR2 (germline): ENHRY, SYGVKD. The ends lost 5 bases at V and 0 bases at J; junction bases unmatched: 6. The CDR3 loop reads CAISRGQGHSGNTIYF. As DNA, the CDR3 is TGTGCCATCAGTAGAGGACAGGGCCACTCTGGAAACACCATATATTTT.

The chain combines TRBV5-1 with TRBJ2-5, with 10 bases lining up with TRBD2. With V trimmed by 4 bases and J by 5 bases, 5 bases remained unmatched. This CDR3 is built from 14 residues. Per germline, CDR1 SGHRS and CDR2 YFSETQ. The DNA of the CDR3 is TGCGCCAGCAGCGCCGGGACTAGCGTCGAGACCCAGTACTTC. Translating gives CASSAGTSVETQYF.

This clone was detected only a few times. The chain combines TRBV28 with TRBJ2-1; 11 bases line up with TRBD2. V gave up 5 bases and J gave up 10 bases; unmatched junction bases: 7. This CDR3 is 14 amino acids long. From germline, CDR1 is MDHEN and CDR2 SYDVKM. CDR3 sequence: CASSETSGIREQFF. CDR3 DNA: TGTGCCAGCAGTGAGACTAGCGGGATACGCGAGCAGTTCTTC. Full variable domain (remainder filled in from reference TRBV28 and TRBJ2-1): DVKVTQSSRYLVKRTGEKVFLECVQDMDHENMFWYRQDPGLGLRLIYFSYDVKMKEKGDIPEGYSVSREKKERFSLILESASTNQTSMYLCASSETSGIREQFFGPGTRLTVL.

The chain carries TRBV2 and TRBJ2-5; 12 positions match TRBD2. Germline V gene data show CDR1 as SNHLY and CDR2 as FYNNEI. The length of the CDR3 is 15 residues. Unmatched junction bases numbered 7, after V lost 6 bases and J lost 5 bases. CDR3 sequence reads: CASRALAGGGETQYF. DNA of the CDR3: TGTGCCAGCAGGGCACTAGCGGGAGGAGGGGAGACCCAGTACTTC.

The chain is built from TRBV3-1 (or the pseudogene TRBV3-2) and TRBJ2-5, with a weak D call TRBD1 (5 bases). The CDR3 covers 13 residues. Per the germline V gene, CDR1 is LGHDT and CDR2 is YNNKEL (reference sequence). V lost 3 bases to trimming and J lost 4 bases, with 9 bases between them. The CDR3: CASSQGHRETQYF. The CDR3 bases are TGTGCCAGCAGCCAGGGGCACCGAGAGACCCAGTACTTC.

This rearrangement joins TRBV5-6 to TRBJ2-7; D is unclear. V was shortened by 0 bases and J by 6 bases, with 16 bases between the two germline ends. The CDR3 length is 15 residues. The germline V gene encodes CDR1 SGHDT and CDR2 YYEEEE. In DNA, the CDR3 is TGTGCCAGCAGCTTGGAATTCCGGGTGGGTGTCGAGCAGTACTTC. Amino acid sequence: CASSLEFRVGVEQYF.

The rearrangement uses TRBV3-1 (or the pseudogene TRBV3-2) and TRBJ2-1; the D is unclear. The length of the CDR3 is 15 residues. V was trimmed by 3 bases and J by 1 base, leaving 10 bases between them. Germline V lookup: CDR1 LGHDT, CDR2 YNNKEL (reference sequence). The DNA for the CDR3 is TGTGCCAGCAGCCAGACCCGGAGTTCCTACAATGAGCAGTTCTTC. As protein: CASSQTRSSYNEQFF.

The chain recombines TRBV5-1 with TRBJ2-7, with 12 bases fitting TRBD2. Germline values: CDR1 SGHRS, CDR2 YFSETQ. Unmatched junction bases numbered 8, after V lost 5 bases and J lost 5 bases. The CDR3 has 15 amino acids. As DNA, the CDR3 is TGCGCCAGCAGTCTAGCGGGAGGGCCATTCCACGAGCAGTACTTC. Its translation is CASSLAGGPFHEQYF.

This clone was picked up one time. The genes are TRBV28 and TRBJ1-4; D gene uncertain. Germline assignment: CDR1 MDHEN and CDR2 SYDVKM. The ends were cut back, 5 bases at V and 4 bases at J, with 5 bases in the middle. CDR3 length: 12 amino acids. Here the CDR3 DNA reads TGTGCCAGCAGTCGTCTTAATGAAAAACTGTTTTTT. Residues: CASSRLNEKLFF. Looking up the rest from reference TRBV28 and TRBJ1-4 gives the full variable domain: DVKVTQSSRYLVKRTGEKVFLECVQDMDHENMFWYRQDPGLGLRLIYFSYDVKMKEKGDIPEGYSVSREKKERFSLILESASTNQTSMYLCASSRLNEKLFFGSGTQLSVL.

The chain links TRBV28 to TRBJ2-7; tentative D call: TRBD1 (5 bases). The V gene lost 7 bases and the J gene lost 6 bases, with 19 bases spanning the gap. The CDR3 is 14 residues long. Germline V lookup: CDR1 MDHEN, CDR2 SYDVKM. The CDR3 here is CASIFGAGPGEQYF. In nucleotides, the CDR3 is TGTGCCAGCATTTTTGGAGCAGGGCCCGGCGAGCAGTACTTC.

The genes are TRBV10-3 and TRBJ1-1; D not resolved. The CDR3 has 15 residues. CDR1 is ENHRY and CDR2 is SYGVKD in the germline V gene. Between the trimmed V and J ends, which lost 3 bases and 0 bases, there was a span of 11 bases. This CDR3 reads CAISDLDTLNTEAFF. CDR3 DNA sequence: TGTGCCATCAGTGACTTAGACACACTGAACACTGAAGCTTTCTTT.

The V call is TRBV6-1, the J call TRBJ1-2, with D maybe TRBD1 (5 bases). Between the trimmed V and J ends, which lost 1 base and 7 bases, there was a span of 16 bases. Germline assignment: CDR1 MNHNS and CDR2 SASEGT. CDR3 length: 15 residues. The CDR3: CASSEDLGGDSGYTF. The DNA for the CDR3 is TGTGCCAGCAGTGAAGATTTGGGGGGGGATTCTGGCTACACCTTC.

V is TRBV7-8 and J is TRBJ1-5, with D hard to call. Germline V CDR1 and CDR2: SGHVS, FQNEAQ. This CDR3 region has 14 residues. V was clipped by 2 bases and J by 0 bases, with 5 bases between them. CDR3 bases: TGTGCCAGCAGCTTACACAGTAGCAATCAGCCCCAGCATTTT. It yields the protein CASSLHSSNQPQHF.

The V call is TRBV11-2, the J call TRBJ2-1; 8 bases align to TRBD1. The length of the CDR3 is 14 residues. V trimming: 5 bases; J trimming: 6 bases; junction bases outside the gene matches: 6. Germline CDR1 reads SGHAT; CDR2 reads FQNNGV. Here the CDR3 reads CASSPRTGINEQFF. The CDR3 region has the DNA TGTGCCAGCAGCCCTCGGACAGGGATCAATGAGCAGTTCTTC.

The chain recombines TRBV10-3 with TRBJ2-1; 13 bases are a match to TRBD2. The germline V gene has CDR1 ENHRY and CDR2 SYGVKD. V gave up 4 bases and J gave up 4 bases; unmatched junction bases: 7. This CDR3 spans 17 amino acids. The CDR3 protein is CAISAGTSGMNYNEQFF. CDR3 sequence (DNA): TGTGCCATCAGTGCGGGGACTAGCGGGATGAATTACAATGAGCAGTTCTTC.

The gene calls are TRBV3-1 (or the pseudogene TRBV3-2) and TRBJ1-1; D is possibly TRBD1 (5 bases). Per the germline V gene, CDR1 is LGHDT and CDR2 is YNNKEL (reference sequence). Trimming cost V 4 bases and J 10 bases, with 19 bases left between them. The CDR3 consists of 14 residues. The CDR3 protein is CASSLTQGQGVAFF. The CDR3 DNA sequence: TGTGCCAGCAGCCTCACCCAGGGCCAAGGCGTAGCTTTCTTT.

CDR3 nucleotides: TGTGCCAGTAGTATAGAGGAGGGGGCGAGCTACACCTTC. This sequence encodes CASSIEEGASYTF. The chain couples TRBV19 to TRBJ1-2; TRBD1 aligns across 7 bases. The CDR3 is 13 amino acids. V lost 0 bases to trimming and J lost 9 bases; unmatched junction nucleotides: 4. Germline assignment: CDR1 LNHDA and CDR2 SQIVND (reference sequence).

This clone came up once. This rearrangement joins TRBV5-1 to TRBJ1-1; 9 bases are shared with TRBD1. The CDR3 consists of 14 residues. V trimming: 0 bases; J trimming: 5 bases; junction bases outside the gene matches: 2. Germline values: CDR1 SGHRS, CDR2 YFSETQ. Here the CDR3 DNA reads TGCGCCAGCAGCTTGGTGACAGGGGGAACTGAAGCTTTCTTT. Protein product: CASSLVTGGTEAFF.

This chain uses TRBV11-2 with TRBJ2-2; D uncertain. V was shortened by 10 bases and J by 0 bases, with 15 bases between the two germline ends. Per the germline V gene, CDR1 is SGHAT and CDR2 is FQNNGV. This CDR3 is built from 15 residues. DNA for the CDR3: TGTGCCACCCAAGTACAGCTGACGAACACCGGGGAGCTGTTTTTT. It yields the protein CATQVQLTNTGELFF.

CDR3 loop: CASSQLNTGELFF. The CDR3 DNA sequence: TGTGCCAGTAGCCAGTTGAACACCGGGGAGCTGTTTTTT. The chain recombines TRBV19 with TRBJ2-2; D is undetermined. The V gene lost 6 bases and the J gene lost 1 base, with 6 bases spanning the gap. CDR1 and CDR2 from the germline V gene are LNHDA and SQIVND (reference sequence). The CDR3 extends over 13 amino acids. The full variable domain, in which reference TRBV19 and TRBJ2-2 provide the parts outside the CDR3, is DGGITQSPKYLFRKEGQNVTLSCEQNLNHDAMYWYRQDPGQGLRLIYYSQIVNDFQKGDIAEGYSVSREKKESFPLTVTSAQKNPTAFYLCASSQLNTGELFFGEGSRLTVL.

There are a few counts of this clone. CDR3 bases: TGTGCCTGGAGTAAGAGGGACAGGGGTGACTACACCTTC. This sequence encodes CAWSKRDRGDYTF. V and J are TRBV30 and TRBJ1-2; TRBD1 matches at 10 bases. The CDR3 length is 13 residues. Germline V gives CDR1 GTSNPN, CDR2 SVGIG (reference sequence). The V segment lost 2 bases and the J segment 10 bases; nucleotides outside the gene matches: 7. Variable domain in full (rest from reference TRBV30 and TRBJ1-2): SQTIHQWPATLVQPVGSPLSLECTVEGTSNPNLYWYRQAAGRGLQLLFYSVGIGQISSEVPQNLSASRPQDRQFILSSKKLLLSDSGFYLCAWSKRDRGDYTFGSGTRLTVV.

The genes are TRBV10-3 and TRBJ2-1, with 14 bases fitting TRBD2. The CDR3 length is 15 residues. Trimming removed 2 bases from V and 8 bases from J; junction bases left unmatched: 2. CDR1 is ENHRY and CDR2 is SYGVKD in the germline V gene. The CDR3 DNA reads TGTGCCATCAGTGAGGGGACTAGCGGGAGCCATGAGCAGTTCTTC. This codes for CAISEGTSGSHEQFF.

The rearrangement links TRBV19 to TRBJ1-3, with a tentative D call TRBD1 (5 bases). V shed 6 bases and J shed 0 bases, with 9 bases lying between them. The V gene's germline CDR1 is LNHDA and CDR2 SQIVND (reference sequence). This CDR3 region has 14 residues. The CDR3 spells CASSLDTSGNTIYF. CDR3 DNA sequence: TGTGCCAGTAGCCTGGACACCTCTGGAAACACCATATATTTT. The whole variable domain, remainder taken from reference TRBV19 and TRBJ1-3, is DGGITQSPKYLFRKEGQNVTLSCEQNLNHDAMYWYRQDPGQGLRLIYYSQIVNDFQKGDIAEGYSVSREKKESFPLTVTSAQKNPTAFYLCASSLDTSGNTIYFGEGSWLTVV.